Sequencing of this TCR beta chain was carried out in a study of shared clonotypes between healthy human individuals. TCRdb's copy holds only in-frame clones and misses some; the assay was immunoSEQ multiplex PCR. Of 400,000 to 500,000 clones in the sample, 79% were seen once. Germline V gene lookup returns CDR1 MNHEY and CDR2 SMNVEV (reference sequence). Trimming removed 5 bases from V and 5 bases from J; junction bases left unmatched: 16. The CDR3 consists of 19 residues. Notes on the study in general: Sampling involved blood alone; tissue repertoires likely differ. It was anticipated that sequencing depth would influence how many clonotypes donors shared.

This clone was counted ten times or more. What it recognizes is unknown. This TCR was recovered from a woman in her forties in good health. Some clones in this sample may be carry-over from other donors' samples. The rearrangement joins TRBV27 to TRBJ2-2; 11 bases are shared with TRBD2. Sequencing was carried out using PBMCs. This CDR3 is CASSVLYPSGRNRTGELFF. Here the CDR3 DNA reads TGTGCCAGCAGTGTATTATATCCTAGCGGGAGGAATAGAACCGGGGAGCTGTTTTTT.